The rows below give T cell receptor beta chains drawn from one sample of a study of T cell responses to AZD1222 COVID-19 vaccine. TCRdb keeps only in-frame clones here, not all; method: immunoSEQ multiplex PCR. The data hold roughly 250,000 clones, with about 92% observed a single time. The sequences come from peripheral blood, collected on day 0 of AZD1222 vaccination. These receptors were obtained from an adult in good health. Both conserved end residues are trimmed from each CDR3.

TRBV28	TRBJ2-7	ASRTSVSYEQY
TRBV5-1	TRBJ2-1	ASSLVGHSDYNEQF
TRBV5-1	TRBJ1-4	ASSPGATNEKLF
TRBV27	TRBJ1-5	ASSPDRFQPQH
TRBV2	TRBJ2-1	ASSALTWGIIEQF
TRBV2	TRBJ2-7	ASRLGLAGAYEQY
TRBV10-3	TRBJ2-1	AINSGQGEQF
TRBV2	TRBJ1-1	ASSGGGRDTEAF
TRBV28	TRBJ1-4	AIRGQGDEKLF
TRBV3-1/TRBV3-2	TRBJ1-1	ASSQKTENTEAF
TRBV28	TRBJ2-1	ASSFQGAYNEQF
TRBV5-1	TRBJ2-3	ASSLRRGTNADTQY
TRBV7-2	TRBJ2-5	ASSLSASGPGTQY
TRBV5-6	TRBJ2-7	ASSLGGNPYEQY
TRBV5-1	TRBJ2-1	ASSLARGLAGAREQF
TRBV29-1	TRBJ2-2	SVRFTGELF
TRBV5-1	TRBJ2-3	ASSLGLAEDTQY
TRBV6-2/TRBV6-3	TRBJ2-3	ASSYRKTSGTDTQY
TRBV4-2	TRBJ2-1	ASSQDAQGGFNEQF
TRBV9	TRBJ1-4	ASSRGGGQREKLF
TRBV7-9	TRBJ2-7	ASSPRDREGYEQY
TRBV5-6	TRBJ1-2	ASSLAQNRGYT
TRBV9	TRBJ2-1	ASSVDPRASLVPNEQF
TRBV30	TRBJ2-7	AWSPPPRLARTYEQY